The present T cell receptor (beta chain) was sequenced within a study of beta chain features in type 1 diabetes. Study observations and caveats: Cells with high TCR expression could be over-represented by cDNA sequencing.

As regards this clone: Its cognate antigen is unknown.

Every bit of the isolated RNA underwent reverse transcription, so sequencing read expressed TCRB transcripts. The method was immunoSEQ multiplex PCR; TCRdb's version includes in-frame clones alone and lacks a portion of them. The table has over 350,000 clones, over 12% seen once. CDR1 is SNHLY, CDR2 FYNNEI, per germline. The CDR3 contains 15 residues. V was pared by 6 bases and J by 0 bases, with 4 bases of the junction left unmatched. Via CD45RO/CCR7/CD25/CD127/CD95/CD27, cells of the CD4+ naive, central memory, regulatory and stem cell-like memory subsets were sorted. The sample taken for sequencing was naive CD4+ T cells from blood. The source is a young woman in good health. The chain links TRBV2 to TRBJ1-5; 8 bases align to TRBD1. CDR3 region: CASRAQGASNQPQHF. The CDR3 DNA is TGTGCCAGCAGGGCTCAGGGGGCTAGCAATCAGCCCCAGCATTTT.